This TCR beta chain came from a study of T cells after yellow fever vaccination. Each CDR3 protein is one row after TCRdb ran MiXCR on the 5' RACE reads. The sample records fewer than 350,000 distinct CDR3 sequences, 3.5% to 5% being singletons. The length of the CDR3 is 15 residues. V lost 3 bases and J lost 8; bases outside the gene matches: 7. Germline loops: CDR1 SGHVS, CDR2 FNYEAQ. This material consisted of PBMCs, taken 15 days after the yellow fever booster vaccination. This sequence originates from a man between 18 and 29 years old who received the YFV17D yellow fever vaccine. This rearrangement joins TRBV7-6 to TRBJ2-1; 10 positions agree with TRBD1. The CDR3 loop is CASSFRDRGFDEQFF. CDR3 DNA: TGTGCCAGCAGCTTCCGGGACAGGGGCTTTGATGAGCAGTTCTTC.